Each of the 8 T cell receptor beta chains below was sequenced from the same sample in a study of blood T cell repertoires in COVID-19. Here immunoSEQ multiplex PCR was the method, and the copy in TCRdb shows in-frame clones only, minus some. The sample has around 320,000 clones; 65% to 90% are singletons. Sequences were obtained from peripheral blood. The origin of the receptors is a human donor in a cohort sampled during active COVID-19.

This CDR3 reads CASSLSRVSEQFF. DNA for the CDR3: TGTGCCAGCAGTTTATCGAGGGTTAGTGAGCAGTTCTTC. The V and J genes are TRBV27 and TRBJ2-1, with D possibly TRBD2 on 5 matching bases. Trimming took 0 bases from V and 9 from J, leaving 9 bases between them. Germline V gene lookup returns CDR1 MNHEY and CDR2 SMNVEV (reference sequence). The CDR3 runs to 13 residues.

The J gene is TRBJ2-3, the V gene TRBV30, with 11 nucleotides matching TRBD2. Germline V CDR1 and CDR2: GTSNPN, SVGIG (reference sequence). Unmatched junction bases numbered 3, after V lost 0 bases and J lost 4 bases. The CDR3 is 15 residues long. In nucleotides, the CDR3 is TGTGCCTGGAGTGTAGGTAGCGGGGGGGCAGATACGCAGTATTTT. This translates into CAWSVGSGGADTQYF. The full variable domain, its missing parts supplied by reference TRBV30 and TRBJ2-3, is SQTIHQWPATLVQPVGSPLSLECTVEGTSNPNLYWYRQAAGRGLQLLFYSVGIGQISSEVPQNLSASRPQDRQFILSSKKLLLSDSGFYLCAWSVGSGGADTQYFGPGTRLTVL.

The chain is built from TRBV6-5 and TRBJ2-3; D gene unclear. Germline assignment: CDR1 MNHEY and CDR2 SVGAGI. The CDR3 contains 14 residues. V was shortened by 7 bases and J by 4 bases, with 15 bases between the two germline ends. CDR3 protein: CASKLTAPSDTQYF. The CDR3 nucleotides read TGTGCCAGCAAGCTTACTGCGCCCTCAGATACGCAGTATTTT.

The chain combines TRBV5-1 with TRBJ1-1; D is unresolved. The CDR3 spans 16 residues. V gave up 0 bases and J gave up 3 bases, with 15 bases separating them. From germline, CDR1 is SGHRS and CDR2 YFSETQ. The CDR3 nucleotides are TGCGCCAGCAGCTTGGATGCAGGTTTGACCTACACTGAAGCTTTCTTT. Translated: CASSLDAGLTYTEAFF.

The chain carries TRBV29-1 and TRBJ1-4; a weak D match, TRBD1 (5 bases). The CDR3 sequence is 13 residues long. CDR1 and CDR2 from the germline V gene are SQVTM and ANQGSEA. V was trimmed by 6 bases and J by 2 bases, leaving 10 bases between them. CDR3 amino acids: CSVLQGTNEKLFF. The CDR3 coding sequence is TGCAGCGTCCTCCAGGGCACTAATGAAAAACTGTTTTTT.

The V call is TRBV5-1, the J call TRBJ2-1, with 10 positions matching TRBD2. Germline CDR1 SGHRS, CDR2 YFSETQ. This CDR3 has 14 amino acids. After removal of 8 bases from V and 8 bases from J, the junction contained 10 bases not matched to a gene. CDR3 loop: CASQRLAGVDEQFF. The CDR3 DNA sequence: TGCGCCAGTCAACGCCTAGCGGGGGTGGATGAGCAGTTCTTC.

This sequence joins TRBV14 and TRBJ1-2, with a tentative D call TRBD1 (5 bases). Trimming took 7 bases from V and 8 from J, leaving 20 bases between them. Per the germline V gene, CDR1 is SGHDN and CDR2 is FVKESK. This CDR3 contains 14 residues. The CDR3 protein is CASKSESREGGYTF. CDR3 nucleotide sequence: TGTGCCAGCAAATCAGAGTCCAGGGAAGGCGGCTACACCTTC.

This clone was seen just once. The chain joins TRBV19 to TRBJ1-3; 8 bases fit TRBD1. Losses at the gene ends were 9 bases for V and 0 bases for J; bases not matched to a gene: 13. CDR1 is LNHDA and CDR2 is SQIVND in the germline V gene (reference sequence). This CDR3 region has 17 residues. The chain's CDR3 is CARTHRDRLGSGNTIYF. The CDR3 region has the DNA TGTGCCAGAACTCACCGGGACAGGTTGGGCTCTGGAAACACCATATATTTT.